Presented here are 13 T cell receptor beta chains from one specimen sequenced in a study of cytomegalovirus exposure and HLA in healthy donors. The primer mix had 60 Vbeta and 13 Jbeta primers. Data came from immunoSEQ multiplex PCR; TCRdb stores just in-frame clones and leaves some out. In the table there are roughly 200,000 clones, roughly 80% of which are singletons. Material for sequencing was PBMCs. These receptors all come from a boy between 10 and 17 years old in good health and CMV-seronegative.

The J gene is TRBJ2-7, the V gene TRBV5-6, with 11 positions matching TRBD2. This CDR3 is 15 amino acids long. V dropped 6 bases and J dropped 6; count of bases not matched to a gene: 11. Germline V gene sequence: CDR1 SGHDT, CDR2 YYEEEE. Here the CDR3 reads CASILTGTSGFEQYF. The CDR3 DNA sequence: TGTGCCAGCATCCTCACCGGGACTAGCGGTTTCGAGCAGTACTTC.

This clone came up once. V usage is TRBV4-3 and J usage is TRBJ2-1; TRBD2 might be the D (5 bases). The CDR3 covers 16 residues. The germline V gene has CDR1 LGHNA and CDR2 YSLEER. The V end was cut by 6 bases, the J end by 7 bases, with 22 bases between. CDR3 bases: TGCGCCAGCAGTCGAGGCAGAGACTATATTCGGAATGAGCAGTTCTTC. It specifies CASSRGRDYIRNEQFF.

This rearrangement joins TRBV19 to TRBJ1-2; D uncertain. The CDR3 loop spans 11 amino acids. The V gene lost 3 bases and the J gene lost 7 bases, with 6 bases spanning the gap. CDR1 and CDR2 (germline): LNHDA, SQIVND (reference sequence). The CDR3 sequence is CASSIGVGYTF. DNA for the CDR3: TGTGCCAGTAGTATCGGGGTTGGCTACACCTTC.

The V gene is TRBV9, the J gene TRBJ1-2; a possible D gene is TRBD1 (5 bases). CDR1 SGDLS and CDR2 YYNGEE come from the germline V gene. The germline V and J ends were trimmed by 1 base and 2 bases, with 6 bases remaining between them. The length of the CDR3 is 13 residues. The CDR3 nucleotides are TGTGCCAGCAGCGTACAGGGAAACTATGGCTACACCTTC. It yields the protein CASSVQGNYGYTF.

V and J are TRBV7-9 and TRBJ2-1, with D possibly TRBD2 on 7 matching bases. From germline, CDR1 is SEHNR and CDR2 FQNEAQ (reference sequence). This CDR3 has 18 residues. The ends were cut back, 5 bases at V and 5 bases at J, with 25 bases in the middle. CDR3 protein: CASSIGLRLAGADNEQFF. DNA of the CDR3: TGTGCCAGCAGCATAGGCTTAAGATTGGCGGGGGCGGACAATGAGCAGTTCTTC. The variable domain in full, completed from reference TRBV7-9 and TRBJ2-1, reads DTGVSQNPRHKITKRGQNVTFRCDPISEHNRLYWYRQTLGQGPEFLTYFQNEAQLEKSRLLSDRFSAERPKGSFSTLEIQRTEQGDSAMYLCASSIGLRLAGADNEQFFGPGTRLTVL.

The J gene is TRBJ2-7, the V gene TRBV11-3; D perhaps matches TRBD1 (6 bases). Trimming pared 4 bases from V and 1 base from J, leaving 14 bases between. This CDR3 comprises 15 residues. The germline V gene has CDR1 SGHNT and CDR2 YENEEA. The CDR3 sequence: CASSYLGARSYEQYF. The DNA for the CDR3 is TGTGCCAGCAGCTATTTGGGGGCCAGATCCTACGAGCAGTACTTC.

The gene calls are TRBV29-1 and TRBJ2-2; 14 bases match TRBD2. Germline CDR1 SQVTM, CDR2 ANQGSEA. With V trimmed by 7 bases and J by 6 bases, 4 bases remained unmatched. CDR3 size: 14 residues. The CDR3 loop is CSGGTSGSSGELFF. The CDR3 DNA reads as TGCAGCGGGGGGACTAGCGGGAGTTCCGGGGAGCTGTTTTTT.

In DNA form, the CDR3 reads TGTGCCAGCAGTTTTACCGGGACAGGGATAAAGCCCCAGCATTTT. Translated, it gives CASSFTGTGIKPQHF. The V gene is TRBV27, the J gene TRBJ1-5; TRBD1 agrees at 9 bases. The J segment lost 8 bases and the V segment lost 3 bases, leaving 8 bases of the junction unmatched. This CDR3 contains 15 residues. From germline, CDR1 is MNHEY and CDR2 SMNVEV (reference sequence).

This clone was recorded a few times. The gene calls are TRBV28 and TRBJ1-4; D unclear. The CDR3 consists of 14 residues. The V and J ends lost 5 bases and 5 bases respectively, with 12 bases between them. Per the germline V gene, CDR1 is MDHEN and CDR2 is SYDVKM. CDR3 sequence (DNA): TGTGCCAGCAGTCCAATGACGGAGAATGAAAAACTGTTTTTT. This sequence encodes CASSPMTENEKLFF.

The chain is built from TRBV5-1 and TRBJ2-3; 8 bases map to TRBD2. The CDR3 is 15 amino acids. CDR1 and CDR2 (germline): SGHRS, YFSETQ. V shed 1 base, J shed 6 bases, and the junction held 7 bases outside the gene matches. The CDR3 loop reads CASSLSGGAMDTQYF. In DNA, the CDR3 is TGCGCCAGCAGCTTGTCCGGGGGGGCTATGGATACGCAGTATTTT.

This clone was found a few times. J is TRBJ2-1 and V is TRBV11-2, with D perhaps matching TRBD1 (5 bases). CDR1 is SGHAT and CDR2 is FQNNGV in the germline V gene. The CDR3 runs to 13 residues. Deletions cut 1 base from V and 10 bases from J, with 11 bases between. CDR3 DNA sequence: TGTGCCAGCAGCTTAGGTAACAGGCAAGAGCAGTTCTTC. Encoded protein: CASSLGNRQEQFF.

This chain joins TRBV5-4 and TRBJ2-1; 10 nucleotides line up with TRBD1. Germline CDR1 is SGHNT and CDR2 is YYREEE (reference sequence). The ends lost 3 bases at V and 8 bases at J; junction bases unmatched: 5. This CDR3 spans 14 amino acids. CDR3 in DNA: TGTGCCAGCAGCTCCTCCGGGACAGGGGATGAGCAGTTCTTC. This encodes CASSSSGTGDEQFF.

This clone was seen a few times. V is TRBV18 and J is TRBJ1-2, with D possibly matching TRBD1 (6 bases). CDR1 is KGHSH and CDR2 is LQKENI in the germline V gene. The CDR3 has 15 residues. Trimming took 3 bases from V and 5 from J, leaving 16 bases between them. The CDR3 loop reads CASSPNLQGKYGYTF. The CDR3 DNA is TGTGCCAGCTCACCTAACTTACAGGGAAAGTATGGCTACACCTTC.